This TCR beta chain was sequenced in a study of CD8 T cells in Susac syndrome. Reverse transcription of about 0.5 to 1 ug RNA used random hexamers. An immunoSEQ multiplex PCR amplified TCR beta CDR3 over 54 Vbeta and 13 Jbeta. One entry per CDR3 protein results from TCRdb running MiXCR on the immunoSEQ multiplex PCR reads. The sample yields about 140,000 distinct CDR3 sequences, around 96% seen once. After removal of 6 bases from V and 11 bases from J, the junction contained 9 bases not matched to a gene. Germline V gene data show CDR1 as MNHEY and CDR2 as SMNVEV (reference sequence). CDR3 length: 13 amino acids. Negative isolation yielded the CD8+ and CD4+ T cells, while FACS enriched the TEMRA cells. A single count supports this clonotype.

The chain links TRBV27 to TRBJ1-4; 7 nucleotides match TRBD1. Source material: CD4+ T cells from PBMCs. This receptor was taken from a human donor with multiple sclerosis. This CDR3 is CASRPTGRDKLFF. The CDR3 coding sequence is TGTGCCAGCAGGCCGACAGGGAGGGATAAACTGTTTTTT. Full variable domain (rest looked up from reference TRBV27 and TRBJ1-4): EAQVTQNPRYLITVTGKKLTVTCSQNMNHEYMSWYRQDPGLGLRQIYYSMNVEVTDKGDVPEGYKVSRKEKRNFPLILESPSPNQTSLYFCASRPTGRDKLFFGSGTQLSVL.